A selection of T cell receptor beta chains follows, all from one sample in a study of cytomegalovirus exposure and HLA in healthy donors. Measured with immunoSEQ multiplex PCR; TCRdb has only the in-frame clones, and not every one. Found here are around 68,000 clones, roughly 85% of them singletons; the top ten hold about 10%. Material: PBMCs. Receptors originate from a female donor in good health and CMV-seronegative. Both conserved end residues are part of each CDR3. Fields, in order: CDR3 protein, CDR3 DNA, J gene, D gene, clone size, V gene. The D gene is left open where the match is weak. Part of the rows lack a size; the others show once, few, many or a class for expanded clones.

CASSQALGYEQFF TGCGCCAGCAGCCAAGCTCTAGGCTATGAGCAGTTCTTC TRBJ2-1 . once TRBV4-1
CASRDLTDRNNEQFF TGTGCCAGCAGAGACCTTACAGACAGAAACAATGAGCAGTTCTTC TRBJ2-1 . . TRBV27
CASSSQGLASYEQYF TGTGCCAGCAGTTCACAGGGACTAGCGTCCTACGAGCAGTACTTC TRBJ2-7 TRBD2 . TRBV28
CASRPFGTGGTEAFF TGTGCCAGTAGGCCATTTGGGACAGGGGGCACTGAAGCTTTCTTT TRBJ1-1 TRBD1 . TRBV19
CASSFGLVAGTEAFF TGTGCCAGCAGCTTTGGATTGGTGGCGGGCACTGAAGCTTTCTTT TRBJ1-1 . . TRBV5-5
CASSFGGDTDTQYF TGTGCCAGCAGCTTTGGGGGGGACACAGATACGCAGTATTTT TRBJ2-3 TRBD2 . TRBV7-6
CAWSGLAGGHSYNEQFF TGTGCCTGGAGTGGACTAGCGGGAGGCCACTCCTACAATGAGCAGTTCTTC TRBJ2-1 TRBD2 . TRBV30
CASSLHREYEQYF TGTGCCAGCAGCCTCCACAGGGAGTACGAGCAGTACTTC TRBJ2-7 . . TRBV11-1
CASSLYRGLAEKYNEQFF TGTGCCAGCAGCTTATATAGAGGACTAGCGGAAAAATACAATGAGCAGTTCTTC TRBJ2-1 TRBD2 . TRBV7-9
CASRWTGASNQPQHF TGTGCCAGCCGTTGGACAGGGGCGAGCAATCAGCCCCAGCATTTT TRBJ1-5 TRBD1 . TRBV28
CASSPGSGGTGELFF TGTGCCAGCAGCCCAGGTAGCGGGGGCACCGGGGAGCTGTTTTTT TRBJ2-2 TRBD2 few TRBV11-3
CSVAGTGGTGANVLTF TGCAGCGTGGCCGGGACAGGGGGAACCGGGGCCAACGTCCTGACTTTC TRBJ2-6 TRBD1 . TRBV29-1
CASSLDAWGAKETQYF TGTGCCAGCAGCTTAGATGCTTGGGGAGCCAAAGAGACCCAGTACTTC TRBJ2-5 . . TRBV7-9
CASGRAYEQYF TGTGCCAGCGGCAGGGCGTACGAGCAGTACTTC TRBJ2-7 . . TRBV6-1
CASSQGLRETQYF TGTGCCAGCAGCCAGGGACTGAGAGAGACCCAGTACTTC TRBJ2-5 . . TRBV6-1
CATNSRRGGSYEQYF TGTGCCACCAACTCCCGGCGAGGAGGGTCCTACGAGCAGTACTTC TRBJ2-7 . . TRBV15
CASSFRADTQYF TGTGCCAGCAGCTTTCGGGCAGATACGCAGTATTTT TRBJ2-3 . . TRBV7-9
CASRGTGDYNEQFF TGTGCCAGCAGAGGGACAGGCGACTACAATGAGCAGTTCTTC TRBJ2-1 TRBD1 . TRBV25-1
CASSTGVETQYF TGTGCCAGCTCAACAGGAGTGGAGACCCAGTACTTC TRBJ2-5 . . TRBV18
CASSVGGQGGGEQYF TGTGCCAGCAGCGTAGGGGGACAGGGAGGAGGCGAGCAGTACTTC TRBJ2-7 TRBD1 . TRBV9
CASSLAPSGRRTDTQYF TGTGCCAGCAGCTTAGCCCCTAGCGGGAGGAGAACAGATACGCAGTATTTT TRBJ2-3 TRBD2 few TRBV7-2
CASKAGGYTQYF TGCGCCAGCAAGGCGGGGGGGTATACGCAGTATTTT TRBJ2-3 TRBD2 . TRBV10-2
CASSSPRGQGDYGYTF TGTGCCAGCAGCTCGCCGAGAGGACAGGGCGACTATGGCTACACCTTC TRBJ1-2 TRBD1 . TRBV5-5
CASSLADRGLETDTQYF TGTGCCAGCAGCTTAGCGGACAGGGGGCTTGAGACAGATACGCAGTATTTT TRBJ2-3 TRBD1 . TRBV7-6
CASSSPGRGTYEQYF TGTGCCAGCAGTTCCCCCGGGAGAGGGACCTACGAGCAGTACTTC TRBJ2-7 . few TRBV6-5
CSVRSGLNTGEQYF TGCAGCGTGCGGTCGGGACTCAATACGGGAGAGCAGTACTTC TRBJ2-7 . . TRBV29-1
CASKLAGGPGLLNYGYTF TGTGCCAGTAAACTCGCCGGGGGACCGGGGCTTTTGAACTATGGCTACACCTTC TRBJ1-2 . . TRBV19
CASSLGVGGAQSEQYF TGTGCCAGCAGTTTGGGGGTCGGGGGGGCGCAAAGCGAGCAGTACTTC TRBJ2-7 TRBD2 . TRBV7-9
CASSVGASGESTGELFF TGTGCCAGCAGCGTCGGCGCGAGCGGGGAGTCGACCGGGGAGCTGTTTTTT TRBJ2-2 TRBD2 few TRBV9
CASTVTGNGELFF TGTGCCAGCACCGTGACAGGGAACGGGGAGCTGTTTTTT TRBJ2-2 TRBD1 . TRBV5-4
CASSLYPQRAQGQPQHF TGTGCCAGCAGCTTATATCCCCAAAGAGCCCAGGGTCAGCCCCAGCATTTT TRBJ1-5 . . TRBV7-3
CASSPDQQIDYGYTF TGTGCCAGCAGCCCCGACCAACAGATAGACTATGGCTACACCTTC TRBJ1-2 . . TRBV9